These 22 T cell receptor beta chains came from one sample sequenced in a study of CD8+CD57+ T cells in acquired aplastic anemia. By flow cytometry, patients selected for sequencing had shown an expansion of CD8+CD57+ cells. TCR beta VDJ and CDR3 profiling used genomic DNA as template. TCRdb passed the reads through MiXCR, listing each CDR3 protein once. The table lists roughly 200,000 distinct CDR3 sequences, 65% of them singletons. The material sequenced was sorted CD4+, CD8+, or CD8+CD57+ T cells (not recorded which) from PBMCs. The receptors stem from a human donor with aplastic anemia.

This rearrangement joins TRBV7-8 to TRBJ1-6; D may be TRBD1 (5 bases). The CDR3 runs 16 residues. V lost 0 bases, J lost 4 bases, and 10 bases lay in between. CDR1 SGHVS and CDR2 FQNEAQ come from the germline V gene. CDR3 sequence reads: CASSLATTVYNSPLHF. The CDR3 coding sequence is TGTGCCAGCAGCTTAGCAACGACAGTTTATAATTCACCCCTCCACTTT.

The V and J genes are TRBV14 and TRBJ1-1; 8 nucleotides align to TRBD1. V shed 2 bases, J shed 5 bases, and the junction held 7 bases outside the gene matches. CDR3 length: 15 amino acids. Germline V gene lookup returns CDR1 SGHDN and CDR2 FVKESK. The CDR3 nucleotides read TGTGCCAGCAGCCAACTCAAAACAGGGGGGACTGAAGCTTTCTTT. This codes for CASSQLKTGGTEAFF.

This CDR3 reads CATSSRQVYGYTF. CDR3 nucleotides: TGTGCCACCAGCAGCCGACAGGTCTATGGCTACACCTTC. The chain employs TRBV15 and TRBJ1-2; possibly TRBD1 for D (6 bases). This CDR3 has 13 residues. V gave up 3 bases and J gave up 4 bases, with 9 bases separating them. Per germline, CDR1 LNHNV and CDR2 YYDKDF (reference sequence).

This chain joins TRBV20-1 and TRBJ2-7, with TRBD2 matching over 8 bases. CDR1 and CDR2 from the germline V gene are DFQATT and SNEGSKA (reference sequence). The CDR3 totals 14 residues. Germline trimming cut 6 bases from V and 2 bases from J; bases unmatched to any gene: 9. The CDR3 DNA reads TGCAGTGCCCGGGAGGGGGATGTAACCTACGAGCAGTACTTC. Its translation is CSAREGDVTYEQYF.

This clonotype was seen a single time. This chain uses TRBV5-1 with TRBJ2-7; no firm D call. From germline, CDR1 is SGHRS and CDR2 YFSETQ. V lost 0 bases, J lost 7 bases, and 17 bases lay in between. The CDR3 is 15 amino acids. CDR3 residues: CASSLVSNPYEEQYF. Written as DNA, the CDR3 is TGCGCCAGCAGCTTGGTATCGAACCCCTATGAAGAGCAGTACTTC.

The chain employs TRBV24-1 and TRBJ1-2; TRBD1 might be the D (5 bases). The CDR3 is 14 residues long. V was pared by 4 bases and J by 4 bases, with 12 bases between. The germline gives CDR1 KGHDR, CDR2 SFDVKD. CDR3: CATSEGRGFYGYTF. The DNA of the CDR3 is TGTGCCACCAGTGAGGGACGGGGATTCTATGGCTACACCTTC.

This clonotype turned up a few times. The V call is TRBV29-1, the J call TRBJ2-2; unclear D gene. This CDR3 region has 14 residues. Trimming shortened V by 5 bases and J by 0 bases, and 10 bases separated the two germline ends. CDR1 is SQVTM, CDR2 ANQGSEA, per germline. CDR3 loop: CSVLEQANTGELFF. DNA of the CDR3: TGCAGCGTTTTGGAACAAGCGAACACCGGGGAGCTGTTTTTT.

This chain uses TRBV7-6 with TRBJ1-4; TRBD1 might be the D (5 bases). The CDR3 spans 13 residues. V lost 5 bases and J lost 8, with 12 bases in between. Germline values: CDR1 SGHVS, CDR2 FNYEAQ. The DNA for the CDR3 is TGTGCCAGCAGCCCTAGGGAGGGGGAAAAACTGTTTTTT. Translation: CASSPREGEKLFF.

J is TRBJ1-4 and V is TRBV2; no firm D call. The V gene's germline CDR1 is SNHLY and CDR2 FYNNEI. The CDR3 sequence is 15 residues long. Between the trimmed V and J ends, which lost 8 bases and 2 bases, there was a span of 15 bases. The CDR3 region is CASAPRGGTNEKLFF. CDR3 bases: TGTGCCAGCGCTCCCCGGGGAGGTACTAATGAAAAACTGTTTTTT.

This clonotype was seen many times. The chain links TRBV5-8 to TRBJ2-1, with TRBD2 as a possible D gene (5 bases). The V end lost 4 bases, the J end lost 0 bases, and 11 bases lay between the germline ends. The germline gives CDR1 SGHTS, CDR2 YDEGEE. There are 15 residues in the CDR3. CDR3 residues: CASSDLASSYNEQFF. The CDR3, as DNA: TGTGCCAGCAGCGATCTAGCAAGCTCCTACAATGAGCAGTTCTTC.

This chain uses TRBV20-1 with TRBJ2-3; 15 nucleotides line up with TRBD2. The germline gives CDR1 DFQATT, CDR2 SNEGSKA (reference sequence). V was clipped by 3 bases and J by 2 bases; unmatched bases: 9. The CDR3 runs 18 residues. The CDR3 sequence: CSASGLAGGANSTDTQYF. The CDR3 coding sequence is TGCAGTGCTAGCGGACTAGCGGGGGGGGCCAACTCCACAGATACGCAGTATTTT.

V usage is TRBV20-1 and J usage is TRBJ2-5; 8 positions match TRBD2. With 6 bases clipped from V and 4 bases from J, the junction kept 10 bases outside the gene matches. The CDR3 extends over 14 amino acids. Germline-derived CDR1 and CDR2 are DFQATT and SNEGSKA (reference sequence). In DNA form, the CDR3 reads TGCAGTGCAACGCCCGGGAGGGTTGGAGAGACCCAGTACTTC. Its translation is CSATPGRVGETQYF.

The V gene is TRBV25-1, the J gene TRBJ2-1, with 12 bases identical to TRBD2. The length of the CDR3 is 15 residues. Germline CDR1 and CDR2: MGHDK and SYGVNS. V gave up 3 bases and J gave up 8 bases; unmatched junction bases: 5. The CDR3 sequence: CASSDKRLAGDEQFF. CDR3 nucleotides: TGTGCCAGCAGTGATAAGAGACTAGCGGGAGATGAGCAGTTCTTC.

This chain links TRBV9 with TRBJ2-1, with unresolved D. Germline V gene data show CDR1 as SGDLS and CDR2 as YYNGEE. CDR3 length: 15 amino acids. Between the trimmed V and J ends, which lost 5 bases and 0 bases, there was a span of 12 bases. Here the CDR3 reads CASSRTESSYNEQFF. As DNA, the CDR3 is TGTGCCAGCAGTCGCACCGAAAGCTCCTACAATGAGCAGTTCTTC.

The gene calls are TRBV6-6 and TRBJ2-7, with D possibly being TRBD1 (7 bases). CDR3 length: 16 amino acids. Germline CDR1 is MNHNY and CDR2 is SVGAGI (reference sequence). Trimming left V 5 bases short and J 2 bases short, with 19 bases between. The chain's CDR3 is CASSEGLTGRTYEQYF. CDR3 bases: TGTGCCAGCAGTGAAGGGCTGACAGGGAGGACCTACGAGCAGTACTTC.

The chain is built from TRBV7-9 and TRBJ2-7; 12 positions agree with TRBD1. The V and J ends lost 5 bases and 6 bases, in that order; junction bases with no gene match: 8. CDR1 and CDR2 (germline): SEHNR, FQNEAQ (reference sequence). This CDR3 has 15 residues. CDR3 in amino acids: CASSGPGQGASEQYF. The CDR3 DNA is TGTGCCAGCAGCGGACCGGGACAGGGGGCTTCCGAGCAGTACTTC. The full variable domain, in which reference TRBV7-9 and TRBJ2-7 provide the parts outside the CDR3, is DTGVSQNPRHKITKRGQNVTFRCDPISEHNRLYWYRQTLGQGPEFLTYFQNEAQLEKSRLLSDRFSAERPKGSFSTLEIQRTEQGDSAMYLCASSGPGQGASEQYFGPGTRLTVT.

The V call is TRBV19, the J call TRBJ1-5, with D possibly being TRBD1 (6 bases). Germline loops: CDR1 LNHDA, CDR2 SQIVND (reference sequence). The V and J ends lost 2 bases and 5 bases respectively, with 10 bases between them. The CDR3 runs to 14 residues. In DNA form, the CDR3 reads TGTGCCAGTAGTATACCAGGGGTCGATCAGCCCCAGCATTTT. Residues: CASSIPGVDQPQHF.

The V gene is TRBV2, the J gene TRBJ1-2; D is uncertain. Per germline, CDR1 SNHLY and CDR2 FYNNEI. The CDR3 consists of 14 residues. Trimming took 8 bases from V and 2 from J, leaving 15 bases between them. CDR3 loop: CASGPREDNYGYTF. DNA of the CDR3: TGTGCCAGCGGGCCTCGGGAGGACAACTATGGCTACACCTTC.

This clonotype was seen only once. This chain joins TRBV5-1 and TRBJ2-7; D not resolved. This CDR3 spans 14 amino acids. Germline values: CDR1 SGHRS, CDR2 YFSETQ. The V gene lost 3 bases and the J gene lost 0 bases, with 10 bases spanning the gap. For the CDR3, the DNA is TGCGCCAGCAGCTCATACGGAAGCTCCTACGAGCAGTACTTC. It translates to CASSSYGSSYEQYF.

This clonotype was picked up a small number of times. The chain couples TRBV6-1 to TRBJ2-3; D is uncertain. V lost 5 bases, J lost 6 bases, and 27 bases lay in between. Per the germline V gene, CDR1 is MNHNS and CDR2 is SASEGT. CDR3 size: 18 residues. The CDR3 here is CASSSHHHTWVSVDTQYF. CDR3 in DNA: TGTGCCAGCAGTTCTCACCACCACACTTGGGTATCGGTGGATACGCAGTATTTT.

The V and J genes are TRBV10-3 and TRBJ2-1, with 7 nucleotides matching TRBD2. V was pared by 8 bases and J by 4 bases, with 11 bases of the junction left unmatched. The CDR3 consists of 15 residues. Germline CDR1 and CDR2: ENHRY and SYGVKD. In nucleotides, the CDR3 is TGTGCCATCGGTCAGTCGGGGGGTGGTTACAATGAGCAGTTCTTC. This translates into CAIGQSGGGYNEQFF.

Turning to this clonotype: A read error is possible here, since a much larger clone lies one base away. The genes are TRBV5-4 and TRBJ2-3; TRBD2 aligns across 10 bases. CDR1 and CDR2 (germline): SGHNT, YYREEE (reference sequence). This CDR3 is built from 15 residues. V was pared by 5 bases and J by 6 bases, with 9 bases of the junction left unmatched. The CDR3 loop is CASRASGRALDTQYF. The CDR3 DNA sequence: TGTGCCAGCAGGGCTAGCGGGAGAGCGCTGGATACGCAGTATTTT.